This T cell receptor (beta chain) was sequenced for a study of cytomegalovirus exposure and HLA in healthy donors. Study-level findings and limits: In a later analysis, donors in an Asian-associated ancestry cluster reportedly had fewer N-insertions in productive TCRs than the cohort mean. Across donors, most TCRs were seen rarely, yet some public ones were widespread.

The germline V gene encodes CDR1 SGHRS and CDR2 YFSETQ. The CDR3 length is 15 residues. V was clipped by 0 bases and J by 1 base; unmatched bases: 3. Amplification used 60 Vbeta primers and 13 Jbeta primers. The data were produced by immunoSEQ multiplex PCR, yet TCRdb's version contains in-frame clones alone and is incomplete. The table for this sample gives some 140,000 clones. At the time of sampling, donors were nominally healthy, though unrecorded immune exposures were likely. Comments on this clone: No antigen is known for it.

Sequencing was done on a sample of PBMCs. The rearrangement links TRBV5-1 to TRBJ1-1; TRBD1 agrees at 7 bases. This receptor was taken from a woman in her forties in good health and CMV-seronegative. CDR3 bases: TGCGCCAGCAGCTTGGGCAGGGGGAAGAACACTGAAGCTTTCTTT. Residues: CASSLGRGKNTEAFF.